The rows below give T cell receptor beta chains drawn from one sample of a study of CD8+ T cells in alopecia areata. Data came from immunoSEQ multiplex PCR; TCRdb stores just in-frame clones and leaves some out. The sample yields 150,000 to 200,000 clones, around 60% seen once. Sequences were derived from CD4+ T cells sorted from blood, sampled at week 0. All receptors come from a human donor with alopecia areata. CDR3s include the opening cysteine and the closing phenylalanine or tryptophan. Each record gives: D gene, J gene, clone size, V gene, CDR3 protein, CDR3 DNA. The D gene is left open where the match is weak. The size entry is marked missing in some rows and otherwise reads once, few, many or a size class.

TRBD1,TRBJ1-2,few,TRBV29-1,CSVLGDSDGYTF,TGCAGCGTTCTCGGGGACAGCGATGGCTACACCTTC
TRBD1,TRBJ1-4,once,TRBV6-5,CASSNRQGGEKLFF,TGTGCCAGCAGTAATCGACAGGGAGGTGAAAAACTGTTTTTT
-,TRBJ2-7,few,TRBV10-3,CAIRAQGADEQYF,TGTGCCATCAGGGCGCAGGGAGCCGACGAGCAGTACTTC
-,TRBJ2-5,-,TRBV6-5,CASSRGEAETQYF,TGTGCCAGCAGTAGAGGGGAGGCGGAGACCCAGTACTTC
-,TRBJ2-7,-,TRBV6-1,CASSAGRGRYEQYF,TGTGCCAGCAGTGCAGGACGTGGGAGATACGAGCAGTACTTC
-,TRBJ1-5,-,TRBV5-1,CASSTDSLNQPQHF,TGCGCCAGCAGCACGGACAGCCTCAATCAGCCCCAGCATTTT
-,TRBJ2-3,-,TRBV6-1,CASTPRGSQDTQYF,TGTGCCAGCACTCCTCGTGGGTCCCAAGATACGCAGTATTTT
TRBD1,TRBJ2-7,-,TRBV7-8,CASSFGQEGWYEQYF,TGTGCCAGCAGCTTCGGACAGGAAGGGTGGTACGAGCAGTACTTC
TRBD2,TRBJ2-2,-,TRBV6-5,CASSYGWTSGGELFF,TGTGCCAGCAGTTACGGGTGGACTAGCGGCGGGGAGCTGTTTTTT
-,TRBJ2-7,-,TRBV11-2,CASSLVFGQFEQYF,TGTGCCAGCAGCTTAGTCTTCGGGCAGTTCGAGCAGTACTTC
-,TRBJ2-7,-,TRBV7-2,CASSFRVGGSGEQYF,TGTGCCAGCAGCTTTCGGGTCGGTGGCTCGGGAGAGCAGTACTTC
-,TRBJ2-5,-,TRBV7-9,CASSLGLRETQYF,TGTGCCAGCAGCTTAGGACTGAGGGAGACCCAGTACTTC
-,TRBJ1-2,-,TRBV30,CAWSLTRVSGYTF,TGTGCCTGGAGTCTTACTAGGGTTTCTGGCTACACCTTC
-,TRBJ1-5,few,TRBV5-6,CASSLSNQPQHF,TGTGCCAGCAGCTTGAGCAATCAGCCCCAGCATTTT
-,TRBJ2-1,few,TRBV7-2,CASSYGEQFF,TGTGCCAGCAGCTACGGTGAGCAGTTCTTC
-,TRBJ1-1,few,TRBV7-9,CASSLQGSNTEAFF,TGTGCCAGCAGCTTGCAGGGTTCGAACACTGAAGCTTTCTTT
-,TRBJ2-3,-,TRBV11-2,CASSLPRPQSSTDTQYF,TGTGCCAGCAGCTTACCGCGCCCCCAGTCTAGCACAGATACGCAGTATTTT
-,TRBJ1-6,-,TRBV25-1,CASSEPLLHSPLHF,TGTGCCAGCAGTGAGCCACTACTCCATTCACCCCTCCACTTT